These 5 T cell receptor beta chains share one sample of origin, sequenced in a study of spatial heterogeneity in lung cancer (dated by TCRdb to between 2017 and 2020). The library was produced with 5' RACE. Instrument on record: NextSeq 500. TCRdb trimmed public reads at Q25 via fastp, called clones via MiXCR and kept in-frame beta chains. Identical CDR3 protein sequences are pooled into one entry, listed with their most common genes and DNA. Here the sample has under 25,000 distinct CDR3 sequences; about 7% occur a single time. The top ten hold 13% to 15% of the sample. The time point label on this specimen signifies: sample taken at primary tumor resection. Whole RNA extracted from tumor and nontumor lung tissue, or from cryopreserved PBMC samples, was used for TCR sequencing without cell sorting. The sample in question was PBMCs, obtained at surgery. These receptors were taken from a male donor with early-stage non-small cell lung cancer.

This clonotype was recorded a few times. CDR3 nucleotides: TGTGCCTGGAGTGAGGGCCGGAATGAGCAGTTCTTC. Encoded protein: CAWSEGRNEQFF. The rearrangement uses TRBV30 and TRBJ2-1, with D unclear. V was shortened by 1 base and J by 7 bases, with 8 bases between the two germline ends. The CDR3 has 12 amino acids. Germline values: CDR1 GTSNPN, CDR2 SVGIG (reference sequence). Full variable domain (outside the CDR3, taken from reference TRBV30 and TRBJ2-1): SQTIHQWPATLVQPVGSPLSLECTVEGTSNPNLYWYRQAAGRGLQLLFYSVGIGQISSEVPQNLSASRPQDRQFILSSKKLLLSDSGFYLCAWSEGRNEQFFGPGTRLTVL.

This clonotype showed up many times. This rearrangement joins TRBV5-1 to TRBJ2-3, with D perhaps matching TRBD2 (5 bases). The length of the CDR3 is 13 residues. V lost 3 bases and J lost 2, with 7 bases in between. In germline, CDR1 is SGHRS, CDR2 YFSETQ. CDR3 DNA sequence: TGCGCCAGCAGCTCCCGGGACACAGATACGCAGTATTTT. This encodes CASSSRDTDTQYF.

There are a few counts of this clonotype. The chain couples TRBV5-1 to TRBJ1-1; D gene ambiguous. Germline CDR1 SGHRS, CDR2 YFSETQ. This CDR3 is 12 amino acids long. Deletions cut 5 bases from V and 1 base from J, with 6 bases between. The CDR3 spells CASRLANTEAFF. The DNA for the CDR3 is TGCGCCAGCAGGCTAGCGAACACTGAAGCTTTCTTT. Drawing the rest from reference TRBV5-1 and TRBJ1-1, the complete variable domain is KAGVTQTPRYLIKTRGQQVTLSCSPISGHRSVSWYQQTPGQGLQFLFEYFSETQRNKGNFPGRFSGRQFSNSRSEMNVSTLELGDSALYLCASRLANTEAFFGQGTRLTVV.

This clonotype has ten or more counts. The chain combines TRBV30 with TRBJ2-7; 8 bases align to TRBD2. V shed 0 bases, J shed 2 bases, and the junction held 12 bases outside the gene matches. The CDR3 consists of 17 residues. From germline, CDR1 is GTSNPN and CDR2 SVGIG (reference sequence). The CDR3 protein is CAWSVPPRLARTYEQYF. The CDR3 region has the DNA TGTGCCTGGAGTGTACCCCCTAGACTAGCGCGGACCTACGAGCAGTACTTC.

This rearrangement joins TRBV11-2 to TRBJ2-1; TRBD2 matches 7 bases. Germline V gene sequence: CDR1 SGHAT, CDR2 FQNNGV. This CDR3 has 14 residues. J was trimmed by 8 bases and V by 8 bases; bases with no gene match: 12. CDR3 in amino acids: CASGLGGRADEQFF. The DNA of the CDR3 is TGTGCCAGCGGACTGGGGGGGAGGGCCGATGAGCAGTTCTTC. The full variable domain, with the rest looked up from reference TRBV11-2 and TRBJ2-1, is EAGVAQSPRYKIIEKRQSVAFWCNPISGHATLYWYQQILGQGPKLLIQFQNNGVVDDSQLPKDRFSAERLKGVDSTLKIQPAKLEDSAVYLCASGLGGRADEQFFGPGTRLTVL.